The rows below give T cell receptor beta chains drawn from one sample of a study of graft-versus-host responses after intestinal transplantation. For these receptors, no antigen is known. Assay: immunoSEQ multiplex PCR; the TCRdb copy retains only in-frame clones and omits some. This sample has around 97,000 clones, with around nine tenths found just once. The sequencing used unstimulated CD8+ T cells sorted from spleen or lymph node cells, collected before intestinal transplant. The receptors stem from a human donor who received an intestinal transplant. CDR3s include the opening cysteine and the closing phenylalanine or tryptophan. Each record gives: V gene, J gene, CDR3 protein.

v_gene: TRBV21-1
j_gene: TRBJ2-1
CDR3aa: CASSGQGVAYNEQFF

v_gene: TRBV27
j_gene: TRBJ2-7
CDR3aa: CASSPGLAGGSYEQYF

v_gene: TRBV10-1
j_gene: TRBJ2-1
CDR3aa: CASSESWTGSQYNEQFF

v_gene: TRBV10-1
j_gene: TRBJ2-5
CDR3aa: CASSELAGIQETQYF

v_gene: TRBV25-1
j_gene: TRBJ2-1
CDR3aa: CASRTAGSSYNEQFF

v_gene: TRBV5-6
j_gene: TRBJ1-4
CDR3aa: CASSLARGPPTNEKLFF

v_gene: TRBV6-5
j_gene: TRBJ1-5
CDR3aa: CASSGRQGSNQPQHF

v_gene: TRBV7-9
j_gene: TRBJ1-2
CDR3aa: CASSFVKTGTGDGYTF

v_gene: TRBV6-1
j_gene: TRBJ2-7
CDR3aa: CASSWTGISYEQYF

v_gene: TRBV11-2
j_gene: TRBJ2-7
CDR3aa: CASSSSGGSYEQYF

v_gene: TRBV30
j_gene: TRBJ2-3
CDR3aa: CAWSFSGGGGDTQYF

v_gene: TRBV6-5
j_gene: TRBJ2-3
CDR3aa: CASSYYLGSSTDTQYF

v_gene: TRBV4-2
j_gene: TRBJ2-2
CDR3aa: CASSQDIAGDFPELFF

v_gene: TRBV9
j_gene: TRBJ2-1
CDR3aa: CASSVDMGGQHEQFF

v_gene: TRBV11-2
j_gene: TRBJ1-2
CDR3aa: CASSRLKGQAPHGYTF

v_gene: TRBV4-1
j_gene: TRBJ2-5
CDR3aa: CASSQERLETQYF